This T cell receptor (beta chain) was documented in a study of patients and donors after allogeneic stem cell transplantation. V was cut by 10 bases and J by 2 bases, with 11 bases left in between. The CDR3 length is 12 residues. Germline assignment: CDR1 SNHLY and CDR2 FYNNEI. Using its own MiXCR run on the RT-PCR reads, TCRdb lists one record per CDR3 protein. The table records 200,000 to 250,000 distinct CDR3 sequences, around an eighth of them present only once. The clonotype originates from a human donor who was either an allogeneic HSCT recipient or a stem cell or donor lymphocyte infusion donor (not recorded which). It is not recorded whose cells these are; they may come from a transplant donor. The specimen sequenced was blood, either unsorted or a sorted T cell fraction (not recorded which). The V gene is TRBV2, the J gene TRBJ1-2; D unclear. CDR3 protein: CANTFGNYGYTF. For the CDR3, the DNA is TGTGCCAACACGTTTGGGAACTATGGCTACACCTTC.